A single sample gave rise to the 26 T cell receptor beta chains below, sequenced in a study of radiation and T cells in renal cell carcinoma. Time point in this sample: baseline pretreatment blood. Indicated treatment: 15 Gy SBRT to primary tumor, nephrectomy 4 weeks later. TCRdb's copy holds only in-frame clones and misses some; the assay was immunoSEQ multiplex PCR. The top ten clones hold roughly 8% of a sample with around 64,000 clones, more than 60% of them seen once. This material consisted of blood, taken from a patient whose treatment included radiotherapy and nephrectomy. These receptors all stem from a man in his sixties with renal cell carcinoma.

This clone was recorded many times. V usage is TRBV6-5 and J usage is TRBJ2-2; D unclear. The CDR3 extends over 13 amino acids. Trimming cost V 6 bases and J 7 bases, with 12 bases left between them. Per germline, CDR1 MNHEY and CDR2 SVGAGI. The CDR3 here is CASRQGPHGELFF. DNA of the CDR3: TGTGCCAGCAGGCAAGGCCCCCACGGGGAGCTGTTTTTT.

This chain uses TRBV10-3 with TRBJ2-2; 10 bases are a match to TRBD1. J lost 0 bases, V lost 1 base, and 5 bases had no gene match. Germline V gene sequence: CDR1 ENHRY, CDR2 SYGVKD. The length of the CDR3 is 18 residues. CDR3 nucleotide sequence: TGTGCCATCAGTGAGTTTGGACAGGGGGTTTCGAACACCGGGGAGCTGTTTTTT. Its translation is CAISEFGQGVSNTGELFF.

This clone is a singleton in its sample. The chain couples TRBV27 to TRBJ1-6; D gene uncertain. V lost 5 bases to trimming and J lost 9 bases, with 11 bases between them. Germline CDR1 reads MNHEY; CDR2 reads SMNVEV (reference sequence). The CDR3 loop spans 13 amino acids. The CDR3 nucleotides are TGTGCCAGCAGTCAAACCCGAAGTTCACCCCTCCACTTT. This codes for CASSQTRSSPLHF.

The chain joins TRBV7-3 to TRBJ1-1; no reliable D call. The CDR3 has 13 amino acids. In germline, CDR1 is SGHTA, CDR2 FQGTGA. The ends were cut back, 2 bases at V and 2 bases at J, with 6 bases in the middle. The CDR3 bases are TGTGCCAGCAGCTTAGGCAGCAACACTGAAGCTTTCTTT. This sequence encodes CASSLGSNTEAFF. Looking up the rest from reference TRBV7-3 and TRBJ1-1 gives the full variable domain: GAGVSQTPSNKVTEKGKYVELRCDPISGHTALYWYRQSLGQGPEFLIYFQGTGAADDSGLPNDRFFAVRPEGSVSTLKIQRTERGDSAVYLCASSLGSNTEAFFGQGTRLTVV.

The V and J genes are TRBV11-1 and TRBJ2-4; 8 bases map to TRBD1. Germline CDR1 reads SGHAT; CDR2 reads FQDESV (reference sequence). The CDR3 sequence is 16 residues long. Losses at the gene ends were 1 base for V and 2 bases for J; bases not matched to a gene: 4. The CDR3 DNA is TGTGCCAGCAGCTTAGAGCAGGGGGCGACCAAAAACATTCAGTACTTC. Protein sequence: CASSLEQGATKNIQYF. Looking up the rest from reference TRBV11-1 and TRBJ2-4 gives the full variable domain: EAEVAQSPRYKITEKSQAVAFWCDPISGHATLYWYRQILGQGPELLVQFQDESVVDDSQLPKDRFSAERLKGVDSTLKIQPAELGDSAMYLCASSLEQGATKNIQYFGAGTRLSVL.

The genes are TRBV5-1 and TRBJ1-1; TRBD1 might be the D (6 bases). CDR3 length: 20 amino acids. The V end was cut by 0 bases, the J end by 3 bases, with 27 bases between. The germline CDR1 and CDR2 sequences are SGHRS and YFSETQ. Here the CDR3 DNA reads TGCGCCAGCAGCTTGGCGATAGTAGGGGGAAATAAGGTTACGGACACTGAAGCTTTCTTT. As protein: CASSLAIVGGNKVTDTEAFF.

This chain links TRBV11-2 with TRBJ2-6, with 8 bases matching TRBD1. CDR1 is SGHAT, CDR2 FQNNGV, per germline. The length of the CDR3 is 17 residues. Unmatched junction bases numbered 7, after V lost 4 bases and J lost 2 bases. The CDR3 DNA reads TGTGCCAGCAGCTCCCGGACAGGGAGAGCTGGGGCCAACGTCCTGACTTTC. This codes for CASSSRTGRAGANVLTF.

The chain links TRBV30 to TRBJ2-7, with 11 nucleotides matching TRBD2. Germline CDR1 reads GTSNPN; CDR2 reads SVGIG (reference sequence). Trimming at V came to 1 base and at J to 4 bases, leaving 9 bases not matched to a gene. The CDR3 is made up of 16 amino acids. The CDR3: CAWSGTDSGGAYEQYF. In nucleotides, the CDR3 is TGTGCCTGGAGTGGAACTGATAGCGGGGGGGCTTACGAGCAGTACTTC.

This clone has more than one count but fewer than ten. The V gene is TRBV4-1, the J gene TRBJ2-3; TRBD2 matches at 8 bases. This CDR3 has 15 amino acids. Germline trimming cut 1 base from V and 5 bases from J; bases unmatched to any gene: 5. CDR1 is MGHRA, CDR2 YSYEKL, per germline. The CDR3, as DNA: TGCGCCAGCAGCCAAGGAGGGACTAGTCAAGATACGCAGTATTTT. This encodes CASSQGGTSQDTQYF.

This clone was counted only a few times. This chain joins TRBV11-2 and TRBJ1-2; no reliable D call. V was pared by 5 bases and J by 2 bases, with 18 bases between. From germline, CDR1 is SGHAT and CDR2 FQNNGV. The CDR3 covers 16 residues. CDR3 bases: TGTGCCAGCAGCAACCTCAGGCGGGAAACAAACTATGGCTACACCTTC. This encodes CASSNLRRETNYGYTF. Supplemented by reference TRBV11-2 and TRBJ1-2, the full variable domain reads EAGVAQSPRYKIIEKRQSVAFWCNPISGHATLYWYQQILGQGPKLLIQFQNNGVVDDSQLPKDRFSAERLKGVDSTLKIQPAKLEDSAVYLCASSNLRRETNYGYTFGSGTRLTVV.

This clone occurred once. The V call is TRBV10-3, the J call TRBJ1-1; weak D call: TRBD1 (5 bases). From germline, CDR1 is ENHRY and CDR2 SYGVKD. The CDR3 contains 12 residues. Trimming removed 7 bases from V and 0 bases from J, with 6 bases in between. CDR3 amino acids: CAIKGMNTEAFF. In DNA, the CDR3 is TGTGCCATCAAGGGGATGAACACTGAAGCTTTCTTT.

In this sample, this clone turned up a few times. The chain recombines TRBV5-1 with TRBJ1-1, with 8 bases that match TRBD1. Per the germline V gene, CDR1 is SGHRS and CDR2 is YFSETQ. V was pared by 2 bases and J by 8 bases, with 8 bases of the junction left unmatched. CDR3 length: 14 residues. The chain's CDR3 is CASSFLTGDREAFF. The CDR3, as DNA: TGCGCCAGCAGCTTTTTGACAGGGGACCGGGAAGCTTTCTTT. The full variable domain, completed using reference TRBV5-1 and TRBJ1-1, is KAGVTQTPRYLIKTRGQQVTLSCSPISGHRSVSWYQQTPGQGLQFLFEYFSETQRNKGNFPGRFSGRQFSNSRSEMNVSTLELGDSALYLCASSFLTGDREAFFGQGTRLTVV.

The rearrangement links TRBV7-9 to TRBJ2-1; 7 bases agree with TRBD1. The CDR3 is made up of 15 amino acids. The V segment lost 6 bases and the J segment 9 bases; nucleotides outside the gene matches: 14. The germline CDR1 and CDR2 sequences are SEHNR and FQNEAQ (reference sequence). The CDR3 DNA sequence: TGTGCCAGCAGTCCTTCGAGGGGGCCTATCGGTGAGCAGTTCTTC. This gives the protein CASSPSRGPIGEQFF.

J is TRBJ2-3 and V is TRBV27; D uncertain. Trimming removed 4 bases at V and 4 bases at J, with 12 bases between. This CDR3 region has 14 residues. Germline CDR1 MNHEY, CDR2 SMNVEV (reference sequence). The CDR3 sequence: CASSYSIWSDTQYF. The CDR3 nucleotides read TGTGCCAGCAGTTACTCTATCTGGTCAGATACGCAGTATTTT.

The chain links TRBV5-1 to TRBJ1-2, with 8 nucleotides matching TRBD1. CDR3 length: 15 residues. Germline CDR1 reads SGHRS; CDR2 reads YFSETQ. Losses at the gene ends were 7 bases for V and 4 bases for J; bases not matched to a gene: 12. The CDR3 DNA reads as TGCGCCAGCTCGTTTGAAGGACAGGGTCCCTATGGCTACACCTTC. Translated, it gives CASSFEGQGPYGYTF.

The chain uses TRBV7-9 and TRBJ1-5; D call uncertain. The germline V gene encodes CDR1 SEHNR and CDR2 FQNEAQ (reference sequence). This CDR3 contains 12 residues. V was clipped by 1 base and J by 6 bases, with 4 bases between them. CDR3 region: CASSLVGQPQHF. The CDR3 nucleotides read TGTGCCAGCAGCTTAGTCGGTCAGCCCCAGCATTTT.

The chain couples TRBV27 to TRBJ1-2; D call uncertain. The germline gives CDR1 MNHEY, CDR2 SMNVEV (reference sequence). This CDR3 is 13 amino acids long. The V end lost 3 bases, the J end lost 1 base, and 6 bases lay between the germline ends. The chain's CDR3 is CASSFGSNYGYTF. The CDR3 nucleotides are TGTGCCAGCAGTTTCGGTAGTAACTATGGCTACACCTTC.

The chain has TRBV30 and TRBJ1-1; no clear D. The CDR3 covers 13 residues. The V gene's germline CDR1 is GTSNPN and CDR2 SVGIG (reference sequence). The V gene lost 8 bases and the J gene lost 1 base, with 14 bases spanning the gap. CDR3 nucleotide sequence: TGTGCCCTGACTCAGGCAACGAACACTGAAGCTTTCTTT. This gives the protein CALTQATNTEAFF. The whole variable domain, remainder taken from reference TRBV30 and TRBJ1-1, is SQTIHQWPATLVQPVGSPLSLECTVEGTSNPNLYWYRQAAGRGLQLLFYSVGIGQISSEVPQNLSASRPQDRQFILSSKKLLLSDSGFYLCALTQATNTEAFFGQGTRLTVV.

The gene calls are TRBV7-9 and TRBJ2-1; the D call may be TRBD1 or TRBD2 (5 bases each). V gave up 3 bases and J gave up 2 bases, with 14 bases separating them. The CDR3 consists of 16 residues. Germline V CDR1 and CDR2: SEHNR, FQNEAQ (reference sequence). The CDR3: CASSFMGQGPYNEQFF. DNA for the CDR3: TGTGCCAGCAGCTTTATGGGCCAGGGACCCTACAATGAGCAGTTCTTC.

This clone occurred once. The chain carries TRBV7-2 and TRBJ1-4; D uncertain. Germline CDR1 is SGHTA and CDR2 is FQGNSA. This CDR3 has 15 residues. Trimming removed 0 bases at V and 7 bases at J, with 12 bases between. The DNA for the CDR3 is TGTGCCAGCAGCTTAGCCCACGGGGTCGGTGAAAAACTGTTTTTT. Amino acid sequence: CASSLAHGVGEKLFF.

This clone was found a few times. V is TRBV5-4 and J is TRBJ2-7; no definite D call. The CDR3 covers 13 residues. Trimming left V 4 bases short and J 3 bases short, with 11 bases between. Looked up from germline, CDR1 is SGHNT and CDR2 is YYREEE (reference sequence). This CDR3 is CASSNGPNYEQYF. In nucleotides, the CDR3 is TGTGCCAGCAGCAACGGACCGAACTACGAGCAGTACTTC.

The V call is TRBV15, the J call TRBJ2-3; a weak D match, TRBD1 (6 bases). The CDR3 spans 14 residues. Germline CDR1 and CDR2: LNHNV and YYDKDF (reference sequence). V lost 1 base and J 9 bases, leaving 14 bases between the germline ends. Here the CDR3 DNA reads TGTGCCACCAGCAGAGGCTGGGACACGAAGACGCAGTATTTT. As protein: CATSRGWDTKTQYF.

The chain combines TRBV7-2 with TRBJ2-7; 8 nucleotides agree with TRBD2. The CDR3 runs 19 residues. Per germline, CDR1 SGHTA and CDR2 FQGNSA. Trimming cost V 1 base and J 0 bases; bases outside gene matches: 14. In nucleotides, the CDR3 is TGTGCCAGCAGCTTAGACGGGAGGGCTCCTTTATCGAGCTCCTACGAGCAGTACGTC. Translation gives CASSLDGRAPLSSSYEQYV.

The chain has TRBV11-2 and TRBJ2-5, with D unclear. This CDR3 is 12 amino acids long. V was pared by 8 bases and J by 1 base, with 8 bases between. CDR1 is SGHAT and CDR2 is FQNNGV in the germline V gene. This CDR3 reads CASGRIQETQYF. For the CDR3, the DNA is TGTGCCAGCGGACGGATCCAAGAGACCCAGTACTTC.

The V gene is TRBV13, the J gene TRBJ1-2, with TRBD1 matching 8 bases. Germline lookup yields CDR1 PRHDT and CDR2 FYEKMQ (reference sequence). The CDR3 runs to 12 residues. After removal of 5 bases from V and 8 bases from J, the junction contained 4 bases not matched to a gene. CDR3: CASSAGTGGYTF. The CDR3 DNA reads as TGTGCCAGCAGCGCCGGGACAGGAGGCTACACCTTC.

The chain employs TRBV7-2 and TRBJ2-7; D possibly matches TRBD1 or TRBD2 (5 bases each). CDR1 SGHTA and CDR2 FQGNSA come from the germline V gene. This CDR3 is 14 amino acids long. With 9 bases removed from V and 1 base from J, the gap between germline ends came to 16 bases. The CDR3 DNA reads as TGTGCCAGTGGGACGGTGGAGGCGTCCTACGAGCAGTACTTC. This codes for CASGTVEASYEQYF.